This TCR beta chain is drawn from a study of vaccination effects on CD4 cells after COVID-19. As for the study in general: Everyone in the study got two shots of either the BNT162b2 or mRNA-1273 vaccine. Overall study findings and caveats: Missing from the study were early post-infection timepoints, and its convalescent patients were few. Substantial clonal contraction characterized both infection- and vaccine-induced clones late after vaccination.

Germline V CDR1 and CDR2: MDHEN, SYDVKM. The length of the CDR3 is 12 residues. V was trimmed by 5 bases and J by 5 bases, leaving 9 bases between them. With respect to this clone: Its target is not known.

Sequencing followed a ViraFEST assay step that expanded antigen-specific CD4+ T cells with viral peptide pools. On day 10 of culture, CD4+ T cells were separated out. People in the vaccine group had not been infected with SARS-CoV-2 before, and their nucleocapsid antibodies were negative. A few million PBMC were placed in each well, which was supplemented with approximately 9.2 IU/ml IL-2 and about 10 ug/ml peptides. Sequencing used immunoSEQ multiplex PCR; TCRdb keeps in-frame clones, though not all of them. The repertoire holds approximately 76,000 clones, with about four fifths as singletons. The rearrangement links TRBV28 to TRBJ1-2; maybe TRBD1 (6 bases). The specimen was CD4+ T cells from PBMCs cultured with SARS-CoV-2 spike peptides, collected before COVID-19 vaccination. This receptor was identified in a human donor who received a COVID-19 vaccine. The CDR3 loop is CASSGGRYGYTF. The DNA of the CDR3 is TGTGCCAGCAGTGGGGGGCGGTATGGCTACACCTTC.